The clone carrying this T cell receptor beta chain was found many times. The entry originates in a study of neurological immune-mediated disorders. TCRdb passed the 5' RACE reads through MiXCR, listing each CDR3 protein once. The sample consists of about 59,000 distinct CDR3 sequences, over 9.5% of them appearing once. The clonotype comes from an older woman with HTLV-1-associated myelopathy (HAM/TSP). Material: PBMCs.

Written as DNA, the CDR3 is TGCGCCAGCAGCCAAGATACAGCGTCCTATGGCTACACCTTC. Translated, it gives CASSQDTASYGYTF. The chain employs TRBV4-1 and TRBJ1-2; D gene ambiguous. The V and J ends lost 0 bases and 4 bases respectively, with 9 bases between them. CDR1 MGHRA and CDR2 YSYEKL come from the germline V gene. The CDR3 has 14 residues.